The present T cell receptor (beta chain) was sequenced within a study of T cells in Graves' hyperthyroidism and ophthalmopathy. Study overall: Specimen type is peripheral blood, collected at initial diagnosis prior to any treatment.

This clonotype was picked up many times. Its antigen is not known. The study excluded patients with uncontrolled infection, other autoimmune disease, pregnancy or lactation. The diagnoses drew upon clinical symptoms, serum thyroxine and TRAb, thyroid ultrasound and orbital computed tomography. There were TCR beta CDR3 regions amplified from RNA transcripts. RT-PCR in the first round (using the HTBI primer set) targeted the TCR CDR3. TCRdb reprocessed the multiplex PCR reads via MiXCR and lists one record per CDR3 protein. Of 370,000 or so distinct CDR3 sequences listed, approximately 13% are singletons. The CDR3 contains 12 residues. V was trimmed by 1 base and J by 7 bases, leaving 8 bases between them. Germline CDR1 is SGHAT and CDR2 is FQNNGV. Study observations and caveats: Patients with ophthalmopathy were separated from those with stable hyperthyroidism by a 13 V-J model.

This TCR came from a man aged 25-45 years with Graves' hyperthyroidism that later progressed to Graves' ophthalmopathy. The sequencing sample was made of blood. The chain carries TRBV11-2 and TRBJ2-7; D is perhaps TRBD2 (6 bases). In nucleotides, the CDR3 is TGTGCCAGCAGCTTAGGGAGGGAGGAGCAGTACTTC. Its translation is CASSLGREEQYF.